The following is a TCR beta chain sequence with its context. Its antigen is unidentified. A much bigger clone sits one base away, suggesting this may be a read error. These data originate in a study of molecular identifiers for immune sequencing clone quantification. Study results and caveats: Because of identical TCR molecules sharing a barcode, sizes of highly expanded clones could be underestimated.

Previously published methods and listed TCR primers were used for the bulk TCR libraries. One entry per CDR3 protein, called by TCRdb with MiXCR from the PCR reads. This sample yields 400,000 to 600,000 distinct CDR3 sequences, of which roughly 26% are seen a single time; around 0.78% belongs to the top ten. With V trimmed by 4 bases and J by 4 bases, 2 bases remained unmatched. The germline V gene encodes CDR1 SGDLS and CDR2 YYNGEE. The CDR3 length is 13 residues. Each library that profiled naive CD8 cells came from approximately 20,000 to 1,000,000 sorted cells with 10%, 30% or 50% RNA. CD8+CD4-CCR7+CD45RA+ sorting gave the naive CD8 T cells.

The sequence was collected from a human donor in good health. Some libraries in this study had Jurkat cell RNA spiked in. The sample comprised naive CD8+ T cells from blood, with Jurkat cell RNA spiked in. The sample's subset: FACS-sorted CD8+CD4-CCR7+CD45RA+ naive T cells. The chain has TRBV9 and TRBJ1-1, with TRBD1 identical over 9 bases. The DNA of the CDR3 is TGTGCCAGCAGCCCACAGGGGGCCACTGAAGCTTTCTTT. It yields the protein CASSPQGATEAFF. The full variable domain, rest sourced from reference TRBV9 and TRBJ1-1, is DSGVTQTPKHLITATGQRVTLRCSPRSGDLSVYWYQQSLDQGLQFLIQYYNGEERAKGNILERFSAQQFPDLHSELNLSSLELGDSALYFCASSPQGATEAFFGQGTRLTVV.